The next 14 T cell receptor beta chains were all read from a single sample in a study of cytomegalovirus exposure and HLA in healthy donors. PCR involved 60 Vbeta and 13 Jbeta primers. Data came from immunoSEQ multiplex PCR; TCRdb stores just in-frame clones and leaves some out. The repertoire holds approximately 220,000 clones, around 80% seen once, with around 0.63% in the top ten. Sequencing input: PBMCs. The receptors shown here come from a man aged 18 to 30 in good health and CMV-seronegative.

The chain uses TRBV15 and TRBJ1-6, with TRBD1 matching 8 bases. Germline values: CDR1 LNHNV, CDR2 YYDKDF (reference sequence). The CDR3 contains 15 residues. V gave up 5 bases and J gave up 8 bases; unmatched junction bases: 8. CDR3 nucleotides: TGTGCCACCAGCGGCGGACAGGGAGCTCATTCACCCCTCCACTTT. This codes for CATSGGQGAHSPLHF.

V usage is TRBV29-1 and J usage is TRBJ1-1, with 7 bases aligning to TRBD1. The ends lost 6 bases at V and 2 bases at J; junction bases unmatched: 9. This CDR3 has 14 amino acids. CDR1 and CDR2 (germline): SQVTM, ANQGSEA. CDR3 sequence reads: CSVERDSLNTEAFF. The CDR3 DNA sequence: TGCAGCGTCGAAAGGGACAGCCTAAACACTGAAGCTTTCTTT.

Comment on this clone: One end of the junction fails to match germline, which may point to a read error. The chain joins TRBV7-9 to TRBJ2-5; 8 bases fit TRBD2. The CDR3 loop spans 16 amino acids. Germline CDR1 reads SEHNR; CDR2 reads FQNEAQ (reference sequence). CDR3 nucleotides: TGTTCCAGCAGCCCGAAGTACGGGAGGGTGGGCGAGACCCAGTACTTC. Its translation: CSSSPKYGRVGETQYF.

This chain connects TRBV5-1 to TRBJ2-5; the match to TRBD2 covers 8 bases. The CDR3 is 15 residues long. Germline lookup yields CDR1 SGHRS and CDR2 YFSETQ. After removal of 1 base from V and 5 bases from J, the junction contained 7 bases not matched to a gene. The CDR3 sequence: CASSLRPGGSETQYF. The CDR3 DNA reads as TGCGCCAGCAGCTTGAGACCGGGAGGGTCCGAGACCCAGTACTTC.

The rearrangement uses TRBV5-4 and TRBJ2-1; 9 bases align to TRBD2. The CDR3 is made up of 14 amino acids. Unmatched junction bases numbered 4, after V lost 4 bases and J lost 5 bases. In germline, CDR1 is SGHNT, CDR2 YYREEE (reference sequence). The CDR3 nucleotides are TGTGCCAGCAGCGCGACTAGCGGCCACAATGAGCAGTTCTTC. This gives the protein CASSATSGHNEQFF.

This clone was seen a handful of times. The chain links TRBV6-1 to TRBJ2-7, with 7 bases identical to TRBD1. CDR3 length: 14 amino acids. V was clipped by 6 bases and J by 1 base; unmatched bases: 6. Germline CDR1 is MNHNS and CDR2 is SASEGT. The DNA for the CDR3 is TGTGCCAGCAGACGGACAGGAGAATCCTACGAGCAGTACTTC. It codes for CASRRTGESYEQYF.

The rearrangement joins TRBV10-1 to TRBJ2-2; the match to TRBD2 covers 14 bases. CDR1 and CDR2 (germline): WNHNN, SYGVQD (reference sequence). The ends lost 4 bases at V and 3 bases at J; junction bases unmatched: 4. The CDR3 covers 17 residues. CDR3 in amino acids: CASSGLAGGQYTGELFF. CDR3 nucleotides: TGCGCCAGCAGTGGACTAGCGGGAGGGCAGTACACCGGGGAGCTGTTTTTT.

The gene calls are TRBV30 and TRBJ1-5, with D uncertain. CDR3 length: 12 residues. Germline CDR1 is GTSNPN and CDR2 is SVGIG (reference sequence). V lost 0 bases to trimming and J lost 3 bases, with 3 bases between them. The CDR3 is CAWSVSNQPQHF. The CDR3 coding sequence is TGTGCCTGGAGTGTCTCCAATCAGCCCCAGCATTTT.

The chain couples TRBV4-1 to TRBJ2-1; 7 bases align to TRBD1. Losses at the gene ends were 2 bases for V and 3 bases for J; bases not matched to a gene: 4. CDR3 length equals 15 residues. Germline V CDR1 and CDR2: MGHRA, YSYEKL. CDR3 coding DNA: TGCGCCAGCAGCCAATCGGGACAGAGCTACAATGAGCAGTTCTTC. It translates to CASSQSGQSYNEQFF.

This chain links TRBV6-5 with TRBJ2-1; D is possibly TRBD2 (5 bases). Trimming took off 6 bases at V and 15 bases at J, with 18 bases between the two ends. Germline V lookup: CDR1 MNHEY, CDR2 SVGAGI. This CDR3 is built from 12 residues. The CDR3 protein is CASRDLVKRWFF. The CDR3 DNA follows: TGTGCCAGCAGGGACCTCGTAAAGCGGTGGTTCTTC.

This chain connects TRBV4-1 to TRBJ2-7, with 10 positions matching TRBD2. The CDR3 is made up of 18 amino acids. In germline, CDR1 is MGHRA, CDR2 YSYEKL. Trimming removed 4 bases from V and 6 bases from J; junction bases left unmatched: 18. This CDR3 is CASSLGTATSGKACEQYF. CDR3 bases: TGCGCCAGCAGCCTCGGGACAGCTACTAGCGGGAAGGCTTGCGAGCAGTACTTC.

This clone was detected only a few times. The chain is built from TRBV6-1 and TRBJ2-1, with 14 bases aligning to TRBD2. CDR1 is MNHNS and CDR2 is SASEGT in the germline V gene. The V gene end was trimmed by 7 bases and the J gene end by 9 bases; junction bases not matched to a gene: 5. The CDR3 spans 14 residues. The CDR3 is CASKSGLAGGEQFF. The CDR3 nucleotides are TGTGCCAGCAAGTCCGGACTAGCGGGAGGTGAGCAGTTCTTC.

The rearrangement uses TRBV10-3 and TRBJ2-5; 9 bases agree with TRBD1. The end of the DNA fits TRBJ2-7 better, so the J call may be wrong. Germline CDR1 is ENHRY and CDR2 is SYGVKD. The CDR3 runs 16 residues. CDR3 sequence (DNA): TGTGCCATCAGCTCGGGACAGGGCATCTCGGTTCTCGAGCAGTACTTC. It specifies CAISSGQGISVLEQYF.

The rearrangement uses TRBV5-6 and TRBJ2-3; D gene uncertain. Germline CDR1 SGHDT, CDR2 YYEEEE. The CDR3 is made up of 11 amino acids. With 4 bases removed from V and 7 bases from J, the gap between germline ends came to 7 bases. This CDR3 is CASSLANTQYF. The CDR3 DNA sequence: TGTGCCAGCAGCCTGGCCAATACGCAGTATTTT.